The clone carrying this TCR beta chain came up many times. The antigen is not known. These data are taken from a study of blood T cells in healthy people across ages. Alongside a J-beta primer mix, a sample-barcoded 5' primer served in a second PCR lasting 7 to 11 cycles. Via MiXCR, TCRdb re-called the 5' RACE reads, giving one row per CDR3 protein. Of some 670,000 distinct CDR3 sequences in the sample, approximately 52% were seen once. V dropped 4 bases and J dropped 2 bases, with 10 bases sitting between them. This CDR3 is 13 amino acids long. CDR1 is SGHRS, CDR2 YFSETQ, per germline. Notes on the study in general: Long-lived donors had more naive CD4+ cells and higher diversity than aged donors. The fall in TCR beta diversity per million T cells was roughly linear with age.

Sequenced: blood. V is TRBV5-1 and J is TRBJ2-7; a weak D match, TRBD1 (5 bases). The origin of this receptor is an elderly woman in good health. The CDR3 loop is CASSQGSPYEQYF. The DNA for the CDR3 is TGCGCCAGCAGCCAGGGCTCTCCCTACGAGCAGTACTTC.